Each of the 8 T cell receptor beta chains below was sequenced from the same sample in a study of OX40 agonist ivuxolimab in advanced cancers. The assay was immunoSEQ multiplex PCR, and TCRdb's table has in-frame clones only and misses some. The sample has roughly 60,000 clones, roughly 84% seen once. Sample: CD4+ or CD8+ T cells sorted from blood, taken in a trial of the OX40 agonist ivuxolimab. The receptors stem from an adult with an advanced solid tumor such as melanoma, head and neck, liver or kidney cancer.

This chain uses TRBV6-5 with TRBJ1-4, with D hard to call. Trimming took off 3 bases at V and 8 bases at J, with 10 bases between the two ends. Germline V CDR1 and CDR2: MNHEY, SVGAGI. This CDR3 has 13 residues. Here the CDR3 DNA reads TGTGCCAGCAGTTATGGTTTAGGGGAAAAACTGTTTTTT. Amino acid sequence: CASSYGLGEKLFF.

This clone was recorded a few times. V and J are TRBV28 and TRBJ1-2; 8 positions agree with TRBD1. With 8 bases clipped from V and 8 bases from J, the junction kept 4 bases outside the gene matches. CDR1 and CDR2 from the germline V gene are MDHEN and SYDVKM. The CDR3 spans 11 residues. The CDR3 spells CASGQGRGYTF. The CDR3, as DNA: TGTGCCAGCGGACAGGGTAGAGGCTACACCTTC.

This chain uses TRBV15 with TRBJ2-1, with D hard to call. The CDR3 length is 14 residues. The germline V and J ends were trimmed by 1 base and 8 bases, with 12 bases remaining between them. CDR1 and CDR2 (germline): LNHNV, YYDKDF (reference sequence). DNA of the CDR3: TGTGCCACCAGCAGAGGGCTAGTAGGCGATGAGCAGTTCTTC. Encoded protein: CATSRGLVGDEQFF.

The rearrangement links TRBV21-1 to TRBJ2-2; the tabulated D call, TRBD1, remains unverified against the DNA. TRBV21-1 is a documented pseudogene. The CDR3 length is 17 residues. In nucleotides, the CDR3 is TGTGCCAGCAGCAAACTCGGGACAGGGGCGAACACCGGGGAGCTGTTTTTT. This gives the protein CASSKLGTGANTGELFF.

J is TRBJ2-7 and V is TRBV28, with 7 positions matching TRBD1. The trim removed 4 bases at V and 3 bases at J, leaving 3 bases unmatched. The CDR3 contains 13 residues. Germline V gene data show CDR1 as MDHEN and CDR2 as SYDVKM. The CDR3 is CASSWDSSYEQYF. CDR3 coding DNA: TGTGCCAGCAGTTGGGACAGTAGCTACGAGCAGTACTTC.

The chain joins TRBV18 to TRBJ1-5; 9 nucleotides align to TRBD1. The CDR3 extends over 15 amino acids. With V trimmed by 2 bases and J by 4 bases, 3 bases remained unmatched. Germline V CDR1 and CDR2: KGHSH, LQKENI. The CDR3 coding sequence is TGTGCCAGCTCACCAAACGGACAGGGGAATCAGCCCCAGCATTTT. This gives the protein CASSPNGQGNQPQHF.

The chain combines TRBV5-4 with TRBJ2-3; TRBD2 matches 7 bases. The CDR3 length is 17 residues. From germline, CDR1 is SGHNT and CDR2 YYREEE (reference sequence). V lost 0 bases and J lost 0; bases outside the gene matches: 7. The CDR3 sequence is CASSLGVAGPSTDTQYF. CDR3 coding DNA: TGTGCCAGCAGCTTGGGAGTAGCGGGCCCTAGCACAGATACGCAGTATTTT.

The V call is TRBV6-5, the J call TRBJ2-7, with D tentatively TRBD1 (6 bases). This CDR3 spans 14 amino acids. Per germline, CDR1 MNHEY and CDR2 SVGAGI. V was pared by 2 bases and J by 2 bases, with 10 bases between. This CDR3 reads CASSYAGTTYEQYF. CDR3 nucleotides: TGTGCCAGCAGTTACGCCGGGACAACCTACGAGCAGTACTTC.